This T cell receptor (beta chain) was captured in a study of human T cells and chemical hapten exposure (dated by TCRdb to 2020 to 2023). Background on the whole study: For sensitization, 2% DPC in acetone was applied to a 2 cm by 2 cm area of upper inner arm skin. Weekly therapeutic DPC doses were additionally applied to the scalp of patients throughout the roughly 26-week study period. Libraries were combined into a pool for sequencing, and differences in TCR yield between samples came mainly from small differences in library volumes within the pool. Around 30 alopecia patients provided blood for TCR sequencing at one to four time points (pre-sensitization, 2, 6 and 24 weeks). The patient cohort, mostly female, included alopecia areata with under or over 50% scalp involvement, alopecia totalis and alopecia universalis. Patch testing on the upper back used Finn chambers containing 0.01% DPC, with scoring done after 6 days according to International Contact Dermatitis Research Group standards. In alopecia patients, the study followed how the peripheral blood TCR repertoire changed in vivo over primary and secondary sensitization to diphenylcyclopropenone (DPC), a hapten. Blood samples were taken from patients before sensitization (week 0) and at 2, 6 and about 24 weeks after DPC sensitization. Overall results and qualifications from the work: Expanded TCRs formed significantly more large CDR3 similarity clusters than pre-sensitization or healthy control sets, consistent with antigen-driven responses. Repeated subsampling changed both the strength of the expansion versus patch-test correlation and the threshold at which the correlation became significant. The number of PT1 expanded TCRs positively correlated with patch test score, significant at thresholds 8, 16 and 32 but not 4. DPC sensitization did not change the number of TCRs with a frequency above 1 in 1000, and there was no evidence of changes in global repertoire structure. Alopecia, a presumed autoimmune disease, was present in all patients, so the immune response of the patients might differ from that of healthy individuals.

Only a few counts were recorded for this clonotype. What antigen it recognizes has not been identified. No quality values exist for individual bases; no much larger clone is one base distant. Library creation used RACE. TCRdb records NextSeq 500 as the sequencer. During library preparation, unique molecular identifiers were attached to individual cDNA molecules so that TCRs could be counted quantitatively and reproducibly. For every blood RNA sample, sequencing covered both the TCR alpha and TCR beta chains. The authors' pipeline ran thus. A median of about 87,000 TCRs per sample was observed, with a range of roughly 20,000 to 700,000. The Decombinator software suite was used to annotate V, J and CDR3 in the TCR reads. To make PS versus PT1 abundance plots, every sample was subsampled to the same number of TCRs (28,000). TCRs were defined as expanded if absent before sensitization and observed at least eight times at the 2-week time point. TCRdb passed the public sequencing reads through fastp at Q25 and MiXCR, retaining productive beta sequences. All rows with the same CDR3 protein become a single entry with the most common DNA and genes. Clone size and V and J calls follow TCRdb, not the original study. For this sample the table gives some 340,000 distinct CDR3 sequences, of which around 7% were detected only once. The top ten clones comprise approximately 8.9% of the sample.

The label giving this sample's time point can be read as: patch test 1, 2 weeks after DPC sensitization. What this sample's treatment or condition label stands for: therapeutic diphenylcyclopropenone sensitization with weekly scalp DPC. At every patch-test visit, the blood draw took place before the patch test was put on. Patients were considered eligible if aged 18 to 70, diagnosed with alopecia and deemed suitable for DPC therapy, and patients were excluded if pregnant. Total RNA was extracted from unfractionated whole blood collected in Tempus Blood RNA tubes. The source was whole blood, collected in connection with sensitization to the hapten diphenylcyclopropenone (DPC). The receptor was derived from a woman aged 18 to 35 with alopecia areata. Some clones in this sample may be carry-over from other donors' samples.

The CDR3 has the sequence CASSPQPAENTEAFF. The bases are TGTGCCAGCAGCCCTCAGCCAGCAGAAAACACTGAAGCTTTCTTT. The V gene is TRBV7-9 and the J gene is TRBJ1-1; the D gene is unclear. V and J are truncated by 5 bases and 2 bases respectively, leaving an intervening sequence of 15 bases. From the cysteine up to the phenylalanine, the CDR3 has a length of 15 residues. Only the CDR3 part of the read is kept: 45 bases, read in frame from the first base. CDR1 and CDR2, per the germline V gene (reference sequence), are SEHNR and FQNEAQ.